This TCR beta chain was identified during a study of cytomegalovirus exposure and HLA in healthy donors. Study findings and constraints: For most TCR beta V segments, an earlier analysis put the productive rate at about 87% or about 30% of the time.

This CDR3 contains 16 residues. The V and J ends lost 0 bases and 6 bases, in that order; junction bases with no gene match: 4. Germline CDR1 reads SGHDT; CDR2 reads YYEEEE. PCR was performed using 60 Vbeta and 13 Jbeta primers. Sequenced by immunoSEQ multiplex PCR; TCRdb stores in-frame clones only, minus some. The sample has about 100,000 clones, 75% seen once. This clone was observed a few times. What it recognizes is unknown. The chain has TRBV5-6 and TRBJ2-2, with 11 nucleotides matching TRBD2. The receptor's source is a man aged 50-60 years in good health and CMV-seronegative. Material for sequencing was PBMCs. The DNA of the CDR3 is TGTGCCAGCAGCTTGGTAGCGGGAGGGCCCCCCGGGGAGCTGTTTTTT. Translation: CASSLVAGGPPGELFF.